Below are 22 T cell receptor beta chains sequenced from a single sample in a study of vaccination and CD4 T cells after COVID-19. The Oncomine TCR Beta short-read assay generated sequence data from the DNA of cultured CD4+ T cells. TCRdb ran MiXCR on the PCR reads and lists one entry per CDR3 protein. The sample carries 8,000 or so distinct CDR3 sequences, over 35% recorded once. No cognate antigen is known for these TCRs. Described treatment: roughly 10-day PBMC culture with coronavirus spike peptide pools or control peptides (ViraFEST assay). Samples of CD4+ T cells were obtained from the unexposed donor before the COVID-19 pandemic (2011-2018). Sequencing used CD4+ T cells from blood, cultured in vitro. The receptors here all came from a human donor in good health.

The table lists this clonotype with a few counts. The DNA of the CDR3 is TGTGCCAGCAGCTCAGACGGGACAGCCGTCTCTTCACCCCTCCACTTT. As protein: CASSSDGTAVSSPLHF. V is TRBV7-9 and J is TRBJ1-6, with TRBD1 identical over 7 bases. Germline lookup yields CDR1 SEHNR and CDR2 FQNEAQ (reference sequence). Trimming cost V 4 bases and J 9 bases; bases outside gene matches: 12. This CDR3 contains 16 residues.

This CDR3 is CSAASKVHNEQFF. CDR3 in DNA: TGCAGTGCTGCATCGAAGGTCCACAATGAGCAGTTCTTC. The chain is built from TRBV20-1 and TRBJ2-1, with D unclear. CDR3 length: 13 amino acids. V lost 5 bases to trimming and J lost 5 bases, with 13 bases between them. CDR1 and CDR2 (germline): DFQATT, SNEGSKA (reference sequence).

A few counts support this clonotype. V gene TRBV20-1 combines with J gene TRBJ2-5; D possibly uses TRBD1 or TRBD2 (5 bases each). The CDR3 consists of 14 residues. From germline, CDR1 is DFQATT and CDR2 SNEGSKA (reference sequence). Trimming removed 1 base at V and 4 bases at J, with 13 bases between. This CDR3 is CSARGKEGRETQYF. The CDR3 DNA reads as TGCAGTGCTAGAGGGAAAGAGGGGCGAGAGACCCAGTACTTC.

The chain is built from TRBV20-1 and TRBJ2-7; D tentatively reads TRBD1 or TRBD2 (5 bases each). Germline CDR1 is DFQATT and CDR2 is SNEGSKA (reference sequence). The CDR3 is made up of 15 amino acids. The V end was cut by 5 bases, the J end by 2 bases, with 19 bases between. This CDR3 reads CSAYNRDVGTYEQYF. The CDR3 DNA reads TGCAGTGCTTATAACCGGGACGTCGGGACCTACGAGCAGTACTTC.

This clonotype turned up a few times. The germline gene is not matched at one end of the junction; a read error may be the cause. The V gene is TRBV7-9, the J gene TRBJ1-6; D is unclear. Germline V lookup: CDR1 SEHNR, CDR2 FQNEAQ (reference sequence). The CDR3 sequence is 16 residues long. The CDR3 region has the DNA TGTGCCAGCAACTTAGTTCCTAGCTCCTATAATTCACCCCTCCACTTT. Translation: CASNLVPSSYNSPLHF.

This clonotype was seen more than once but under ten times. The chain is built from TRBV10-1 and TRBJ1-5; D is undetermined. The CDR3 has 13 residues. In germline, CDR1 is WNHNN, CDR2 SYGVQD (reference sequence). Trimming removed 2 bases from V and 6 bases from J, with 8 bases in between. The CDR3 here is CASSEGGPQPQHF. The CDR3 DNA follows: TGCGCCAGCAGTGAGGGTGGGCCTCAGCCCCAGCATTTT.

The genes are TRBV7-8 and TRBJ2-7; 8 bases align to TRBD1. Germline CDR1 reads SGHVS; CDR2 reads FQNEAQ. The CDR3 length is 13 residues. V was pared by 5 bases and J by 2 bases, with 2 bases of the junction left unmatched. The CDR3 region has the DNA TGTGCCAGCAGCCGGACAGGGACCTACGAGCAGTACTTC. Amino acids: CASSRTGTYEQYF.

This clonotype was counted only a few times. This chain links TRBV27 with TRBJ1-2; 7 bases fit TRBD1. This CDR3 comprises 15 residues. Germline V gene lookup returns CDR1 MNHEY and CDR2 SMNVEV (reference sequence). The trim removed 3 bases at V and 5 bases at J, leaving 9 bases unmatched. The CDR3 protein is CASSLVGGKWYGYTF. The CDR3 DNA reads TGTGCCAGCAGTTTGGTAGGGGGCAAGTGGTATGGCTACACCTTC.

On this clonotype itself: Its ends do not fully match the called genes, so a read error is possible. DNA of the CDR3: TGCAGTGCCAGAGCTGGGACTAGCGGGACAATCCCCTACGAGCAGTACTTC. Residues: CSARAGTSGTIPYEQYF. The chain carries TRBV20-1 and TRBJ2-7; 13 bases map to TRBD2. Germline CDR1 reads DFQATT; CDR2 reads SNEGSKA (reference sequence). The CDR3 has 17 amino acids.

This clonotype was detected once. The V gene is TRBV5-1, the J gene TRBJ2-7, with D tentatively TRBD2 (7 bases). Trimming cost V 1 base and J 3 bases, with 11 bases left between them. CDR3 length equals 14 residues. The V gene's germline CDR1 is SGHRS and CDR2 YFSETQ. The CDR3 loop is CASSLNGGLYEQYF. In nucleotides, the CDR3 is TGCGCCAGCAGCTTGAACGGGGGGCTCTACGAGCAGTACTTC.

The genes are TRBV5-1 and TRBJ1-2; TRBD1 is a possible D gene (5 bases). The CDR3 extends over 15 amino acids. The germline gives CDR1 SGHRS, CDR2 YFSETQ. Trimming left V 0 bases short and J 4 bases short, with 13 bases between. CDR3 protein: CASSLGSTAAYGYTF. Here the CDR3 DNA reads TGCGCCAGCAGCTTGGGTTCGACAGCTGCCTATGGCTACACCTTC.

The chain couples TRBV29-1 to TRBJ1-6; TRBD1 agrees at 7 bases. This CDR3 region has 13 residues. The J segment lost 5 bases and the V segment lost 7 bases, leaving 5 bases of the junction unmatched. Germline V gene sequence: CDR1 SQVTM, CDR2 ANQGSEA. The CDR3 bases are TGCAGCGCATCGACAGGGAATAATTCACCCCTCCACTTT. Amino acid sequence: CSASTGNNSPLHF.

The gene calls are TRBV20-1 and TRBJ2-1; D possibly corresponds to TRBD2 (6 bases). The CDR3 is 14 amino acids. Germline V gene data show CDR1 as DFQATT and CDR2 as SNEGSKA (reference sequence). The ends were cut back, 6 bases at V and 5 bases at J, with 17 bases in the middle. CDR3 bases: TGCAGTGCCGTTAGCGGAGCAAAAGACAATGAGCAGTTCTTC. Protein product: CSAVSGAKDNEQFF.

This clonotype was observed a few times. V is TRBV2 and J is TRBJ2-7; D gene unclear. Germline CDR1 is SNHLY and CDR2 is FYNNEI. This CDR3 is 13 amino acids long. V shed 3 bases and J shed 4 bases, with 10 bases lying between them. CDR3 nucleotides: TGTGCCAGCAGTGACAGTAGTGGGTACGAGCAGTACTTC. Translating gives CASSDSSGYEQYF.

The rearrangement uses TRBV11-2 and TRBJ2-2; either TRBD1 or TRBD2 may fit D (5 bases each). CDR3 length: 21 amino acids. Trimming shortened V by 5 bases and J by 7 bases, and 35 bases separated the two germline ends. In germline, CDR1 is SGHAT, CDR2 FQNNGV. CDR3 sequence: CASSDIKPRPGTLAGGGELFF. CDR3 DNA: TGTGCCAGCAGCGACATAAAACCCAGACCGGGCACCCTTGCTGGGGGCGGGGAGCTGTTTTTT.

This rearrangement joins TRBV7-9 to TRBJ2-7; a weak D match, TRBD2 (5 bases). The CDR3 loop spans 13 amino acids. V lost 3 bases and J 3 bases, leaving 9 bases between the germline ends. CDR1 is SEHNR and CDR2 is FQNEAQ in the germline V gene (reference sequence). The CDR3 region is CASSFGESYEQYF. The DNA of the CDR3 is TGTGCCAGCAGCTTCGGGGAAAGCTACGAGCAGTACTTC. Complete variable domain (other parts from reference TRBV7-9 and TRBJ2-7): DTGVSQNPRHKITKRGQNVTFRCDPISEHNRLYWYRQTLGQGPEFLTYFQNEAQLEKSRLLSDRFSAERPKGSFSTLEIQRTEQGDSAMYLCASSFGESYEQYFGPGTRLTVT.

This clonotype was observed a handful of times. The chain has TRBV28 and TRBJ1-5; D not resolved. The germline CDR1 and CDR2 sequences are MDHEN and SYDVKM. V lost 3 bases to trimming and J lost 8 bases, with 5 bases between them. The CDR3 contains 11 residues. CDR3 bases: TGTGCCAGCAGTTTTCGGGAGCCCCAGCATTTT. Translated, it gives CASSFREPQHF.

The rearrangement uses TRBV7-9 and TRBJ1-5; no clear D gene. Germline CDR1 SEHNR, CDR2 FQNEAQ (reference sequence). The CDR3 contains 16 residues. V lost 7 bases and J 2 bases, leaving 18 bases between the germline ends. The chain's CDR3 is CASTLAGGSGNQPQHF. DNA of the CDR3: TGTGCCAGCACACTGGCGGGCGGGTCGGGCAATCAGCCCCAGCATTTT.

This chain uses TRBV27 with TRBJ2-6; possible D gene TRBD1, 7 bases. The germline V and J ends were trimmed by 5 bases and 0 bases, with 17 bases remaining between them. CDR3 length equals 18 residues. CDR1 is MNHEY and CDR2 is SMNVEV in the germline V gene (reference sequence). Here the CDR3 DNA reads TGTGCCAGCAGTGAACAGGGGAGGCTTAACTCTGGGGCCAACGTCCTGACTTTC. Encoded protein: CASSEQGRLNSGANVLTF.

This chain connects TRBV7-2 to TRBJ2-7; D unclear. Germline loops: CDR1 SGHTA, CDR2 FQGNSA. The CDR3 has 14 residues. Trimming pared 5 bases from V and 1 base from J, leaving 12 bases between. CDR3 sequence reads: CASSLDGFSYEQYF. The DNA of the CDR3 is TGTGCCAGCAGCCTAGACGGCTTTTCCTACGAGCAGTACTTC. The entire variable domain, with the rest obtained from reference TRBV7-2 and TRBJ2-7, is as follows: GAGVSQSPSNKVTEKGKDVELRCDPISGHTALYWYRQSLGQGLEFLIYFQGNSAPDKSGLPSDRFSAERTGGSVSTLTIQRTQQEDSAVYLCASSLDGFSYEQYFGPGTRLTVT.

This clonotype was counted a few times. This chain uses TRBV27 with TRBJ1-5; 7 bases line up with TRBD1. Germline CDR1 and CDR2: MNHEY and SMNVEV (reference sequence). With V trimmed by 6 bases and J by 4 bases, 9 bases remained unmatched. This CDR3 contains 15 residues. CDR3 DNA: TGTGCCAGCAGGACCACAGGGGAGGGGAATCAGCCCCAGCATTTT. It yields the protein CASRTTGEGNQPQHF.

This clonotype was recorded a few times. The chain uses TRBV15 and TRBJ1-6; TRBD1 aligns across 7 bases. The germline gives CDR1 LNHNV, CDR2 YYDKDF (reference sequence). The CDR3 has 14 amino acids. J was trimmed by 9 bases and V by 3 bases; bases with no gene match: 5. The CDR3 DNA sequence: TGTGCCACCAGCAGTACAGGGGAGAGTTCACCCCTCCACTTT. It specifies CATSSTGESSPLHF.